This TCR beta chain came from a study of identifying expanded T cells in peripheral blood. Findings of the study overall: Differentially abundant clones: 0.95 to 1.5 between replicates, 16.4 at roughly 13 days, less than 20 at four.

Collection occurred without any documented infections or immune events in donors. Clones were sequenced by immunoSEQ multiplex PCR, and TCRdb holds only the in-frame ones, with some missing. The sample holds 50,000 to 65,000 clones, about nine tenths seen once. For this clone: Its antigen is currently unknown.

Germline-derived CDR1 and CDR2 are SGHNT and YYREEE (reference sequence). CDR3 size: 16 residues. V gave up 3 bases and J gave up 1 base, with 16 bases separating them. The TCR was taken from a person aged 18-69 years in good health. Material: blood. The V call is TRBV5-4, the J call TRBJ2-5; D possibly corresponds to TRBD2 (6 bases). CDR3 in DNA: TGTGCCAGCAGCTACAAGGGCGGGACCCCCCAAGAGACCCAGTACTTC. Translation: CASSYKGGTPQETQYF.